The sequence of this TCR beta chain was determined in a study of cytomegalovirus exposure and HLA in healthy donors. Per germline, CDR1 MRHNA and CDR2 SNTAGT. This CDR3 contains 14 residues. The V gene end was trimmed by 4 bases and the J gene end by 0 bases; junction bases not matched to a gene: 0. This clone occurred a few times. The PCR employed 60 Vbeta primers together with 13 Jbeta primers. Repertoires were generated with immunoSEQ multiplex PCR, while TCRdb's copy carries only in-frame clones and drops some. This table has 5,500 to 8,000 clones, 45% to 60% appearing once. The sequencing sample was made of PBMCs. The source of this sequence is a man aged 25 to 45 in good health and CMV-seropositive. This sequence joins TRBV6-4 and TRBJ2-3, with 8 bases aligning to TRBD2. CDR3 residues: CASSASGSTDTQYF. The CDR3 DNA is TGTGCCAGCAGTGCTAGCGGGAGCACAGATACGCAGTATTTT.